This TCR beta chain is drawn from a study of blood T cell repertoires in COVID-19. Study-wide background: Acute and convalescent COVID-19 specimens originated in the United States, Italy and Spain.

Cohort 3 recovery required two negative PCRs, clearance, or symptom resolution. Authors' data handling: Estimates of nucleated cell counts were drawn from the amplification of reference gene primers. Sequenced by immunoSEQ multiplex PCR; TCRdb stores in-frame clones only, minus some. V and J calls plus clone size are reproduced from that table; the DNA served to infer D and trimming. The sample yields 150,000 to 200,000 clones, 70% to 90% seen once. Trimming at V came to 4 bases and at J to 2 bases, leaving 8 bases not matched to a gene. The CDR3 loop spans 16 amino acids. CDR1 is MNHEY and CDR2 is SMNVEV in the germline V gene (reference sequence).

This clonotype was obtained from a woman aged 18-30 years who had recovered from COVID-19. This sequence joins TRBV27 and TRBJ2-3, with 8 bases identical to TRBD2. Sequences were obtained from PBMCs or T cells enriched from blood (not recorded which). The chain's CDR3 is CASSSPSGGYTDTQYF. The CDR3, as DNA: TGTGCCAGCAGTTCCCCATCGGGGGGGTACACAGATACGCAGTATTTT.